Below are 27 T cell receptor beta chains sequenced from a single sample in a study of T cell changes during pregnancy in multiple sclerosis. TCRdb's copy holds only in-frame clones and misses some; the assay was immunoSEQ multiplex PCR. The profile shows roughly 60,000 clones, 75% to 95% of them singletons. The material was peripheral blood, obtained before pregnancy. Every receptor here comes from a female donor with multiple sclerosis, enrolled in a pregnancy study.

The chain uses TRBV9 and TRBJ2-3; D is unresolved. The CDR3 extends over 14 amino acids. Germline assignment: CDR1 SGDLS and CDR2 YYNGEE. Trimming shortened V by 1 base and J by 2 bases, and 8 bases separated the two germline ends. The CDR3 loop reads CASSVTPYTDTQYF. The CDR3 DNA sequence: TGTGCCAGCAGCGTAACACCGTACACAGATACGCAGTATTTT.

V is TRBV4-3 and J is TRBJ1-5, with TRBD1 identical over 7 bases. The V gene end was trimmed by 6 bases and the J gene end by 5 bases; junction bases not matched to a gene: 4. The CDR3 spans 13 residues. Per germline, CDR1 LGHNA and CDR2 YSLEER. The CDR3 loop is CASSITGDQPQHF. The DNA of the CDR3 is TGCGCCAGCAGTATTACAGGGGATCAGCCCCAGCATTTT.

V gene TRBV7-2 combines with J gene TRBJ1-1, with D maybe TRBD1 (6 bases). The CDR3 length is 16 residues. The V gene's germline CDR1 is SGHTA and CDR2 FQGNSA. Trimming took off 1 base at V and 1 base at J, with 13 bases between the two ends. The CDR3 reads CASSLDGVTGNTEAFF. CDR3 nucleotides: TGTGCCAGCAGCTTAGATGGGGTGACAGGGAACACTGAAGCTTTCTTT.

The V gene is TRBV7-2, the J gene TRBJ1-2; 9 positions match TRBD1. The ends lost 5 bases at V and 8 bases at J; junction bases unmatched: 15. The CDR3 has 16 amino acids. Germline CDR1 is SGHTA and CDR2 is FQGNSA. CDR3: CASSPVSGGQGGGYTF. CDR3 nucleotides: TGTGCCAGCAGCCCCGTCTCGGGGGGACAGGGCGGGGGCTACACCTTC.

As DNA, the CDR3 is TGTGCCAGCAGTAGACAACTCCAAGAGACCCAGTACTTC. This encodes CASSRQLQETQYF. The rearrangement uses TRBV7-6 and TRBJ2-5, with unresolved D. Germline V gene sequence: CDR1 SGHVS, CDR2 FNYEAQ. Trimming pared 6 bases from V and 1 base from J, leaving 9 bases between. The CDR3 totals 13 residues.

The genes are TRBV2 and TRBJ1-1; a weak D match, TRBD1 (5 bases). Deletions cut 5 bases from V and 4 bases from J, with 17 bases between. The CDR3 length is 15 residues. The germline gives CDR1 SNHLY, CDR2 FYNNEI. The CDR3 DNA reads as TGTGCCAGCAGTCTAGAGGGCGCGGGGCGCACTGAAGCTTTCTTT. Protein: CASSLEGAGRTEAFF.

This clone has a single count. The rearrangement links TRBV4-3 to TRBJ1-1; 8 bases align to TRBD1. The V and J ends lost 1 base and 5 bases, in that order; junction bases with no gene match: 0. The germline gives CDR1 LGHNA, CDR2 YSLEER. The CDR3 runs to 13 residues. DNA for the CDR3: TGCGCCAGCAGCCAAGGACAGGGGACTGAAGCTTTCTTT. This codes for CASSQGQGTEAFF.

The chain couples TRBV11-3 to TRBJ2-3; TRBD1 agrees at 8 bases. Unmatched junction bases numbered 2, after V lost 1 base and J lost 2 bases. The germline CDR1 and CDR2 sequences are SGHNT and YENEEA. This CDR3 is 15 amino acids long. Here the CDR3 reads CASSLGTGPTDTQYF. The CDR3 DNA is TGTGCCAGCAGCTTAGGGACAGGGCCCACAGATACGCAGTATTTT.

Here the CDR3 reads CASSLDPVNTEAFF. The CDR3 coding sequence is TGTGCCAGCAGCTTAGATCCCGTGAACACTGAAGCTTTCTTT. The rearrangement links TRBV11-3 to TRBJ1-1; D remains ambiguous. The CDR3 length is 14 residues. The germline V gene encodes CDR1 SGHNT and CDR2 YENEEA. The V and J ends lost 0 bases and 0 bases respectively, with 5 bases between them.

The rearrangement joins TRBV4-1 to TRBJ2-7, with TRBD1 matching 8 bases. Losses at the gene ends were 4 bases for V and 2 bases for J; bases not matched to a gene: 7. In germline, CDR1 is MGHRA, CDR2 YSYEKL. The length of the CDR3 is 15 residues. CDR3 coding DNA: TGCGCCAGCAGCCCCGGACAGGGAGGTCCCTACGAGCAGTACTTC. Protein: CASSPGQGGPYEQYF.

The chain combines TRBV6-5 with TRBJ2-1; 12 nucleotides match TRBD2. Germline V gene sequence: CDR1 MNHEY, CDR2 SVGAGI. The CDR3 totals 15 residues. V was clipped by 2 bases and J by 10 bases; unmatched bases: 6. This CDR3 is CASSYGLAGSREQFF. The CDR3 coding sequence is TGTGCCAGCAGTTACGGACTAGCGGGGTCGAGGGAGCAGTTCTTC.

The chain links TRBV9 to TRBJ1-3; TRBD1 agrees at 7 bases. The CDR3 covers 15 residues. V shed 0 bases and J 4 bases; nucleotides not matched to a gene: 4. Germline V lookup: CDR1 SGDLS, CDR2 YYNGEE. CDR3 in amino acids: CASSVGTGDGNTIYF. The CDR3 nucleotides read TGTGCCAGCAGCGTAGGAACAGGGGACGGAAACACCATATATTTT.

The chain has TRBV18 and TRBJ1-1; weak D call: TRBD1 (6 bases). The length of the CDR3 is 14 residues. Between the trimmed V and J ends, which lost 6 bases and 2 bases, there was a span of 13 bases. CDR1 KGHSH and CDR2 LQKENI come from the germline V gene. CDR3 nucleotides: TGTGCCAGCTCCTCAGGGGCTTTTAACACTGAAGCTTTCTTT. Its protein is CASSSGAFNTEAFF. Full variable domain (rest looked up from reference TRBV18 and TRBJ1-1): NAGVMQNPRHLVRRRGQEARLRCSPMKGHSHVYWYRQLPEEGLKFMVYLQKENIIDESGMPKERFSAEFPKEGPSILRIQQVVRGDSAAYFCASSSGAFNTEAFFGQGTRLTVV.

The chain carries TRBV7-8 and TRBJ2-5; 8 positions match TRBD2. Germline V gene lookup returns CDR1 SGHVS and CDR2 FQNEAQ. The CDR3 sequence is 15 residues long. With 4 bases clipped from V and 4 bases from J, the junction kept 8 bases outside the gene matches. For the CDR3, the DNA is TGTGCCAGCAGCTCCGATAGCGGGGCCGCAGAGACCCAGTACTTC. This gives the protein CASSSDSGAAETQYF.

The rearrangement uses TRBV6-5 and TRBJ2-1; D perhaps matches TRBD1 (6 bases). The CDR3 contains 13 residues. Germline values: CDR1 MNHEY, CDR2 SVGAGI. Trimming pared 6 bases from V and 4 bases from J, leaving 10 bases between. The CDR3 DNA is TGTGCCAGCAGCCAAGACAGGTACAATGAGCAGTTCTTC. Translating gives CASSQDRYNEQFF.

The V call is TRBV7-9, the J call TRBJ2-7, with 8 bases that match TRBD1. Trimming took 6 bases from V and 3 from J; bases not matched to a gene: 13. The length of the CDR3 is 16 residues. From germline, CDR1 is SEHNR and CDR2 FQNEAQ (reference sequence). The CDR3 loop is CASSDGAGGRYYEQYF. The CDR3 DNA reads TGTGCCAGCAGTGACGGAGCAGGGGGCCGCTACTACGAGCAGTACTTC. Filled out from reference TRBV7-9 and TRBJ2-7, the complete variable domain reads DTGVSQNPRHKITKRGQNVTFRCDPISEHNRLYWYRQTLGQGPEFLTYFQNEAQLEKSRLLSDRFSAERPKGSFSTLEIQRTEQGDSAMYLCASSDGAGGRYYEQYFGPGTRLTVT.

The chain is built from TRBV19 and TRBJ1-4; 8 bases align to TRBD1. This CDR3 contains 13 residues. Germline CDR1 and CDR2: LNHDA and SQIVND (reference sequence). V lost 7 bases to trimming and J lost 8 bases; unmatched junction nucleotides: 6. The CDR3 DNA follows: TGTGCCAGTATGAGACAGGGGTACGAAAAACTGTTTTTT. Encoded protein: CASMRQGYEKLFF.

The J gene is TRBJ2-3, the V gene TRBV9; D is undetermined. This CDR3 has 14 residues. The ends were cut back, 0 bases at V and 2 bases at J, with 7 bases in the middle. In germline, CDR1 is SGDLS, CDR2 YYNGEE. CDR3 in amino acids: CASSVAVFTDTQYF. The CDR3 nucleotides are TGTGCCAGCAGCGTAGCTGTGTTCACAGATACGCAGTATTTT.

This rearrangement joins TRBV27 to TRBJ1-1; tentative D call: TRBD1 (5 bases). The ends were cut back, 6 bases at V and 0 bases at J, with 14 bases in the middle. Germline V gene data show CDR1 as MNHEY and CDR2 as SMNVEV (reference sequence). CDR3 size: 15 residues. This CDR3 is CASREQGPMNTEAFF. CDR3 DNA: TGTGCCAGCAGGGAGCAGGGTCCCATGAACACTGAAGCTTTCTTT.

The chain joins TRBV28 to TRBJ1-5; D possibly corresponds to TRBD1 (6 bases). This CDR3 has 15 residues. Per germline, CDR1 MDHEN and CDR2 SYDVKM. V was clipped by 8 bases and J by 0 bases, with 14 bases between them. The DNA of the CDR3 is TGTGCCAGCCTAGGGGGTGGGTATAGCAATCAGCCCCAGCATTTT. This translates into CASLGGGYSNQPQHF.

J is TRBJ1-5 and V is TRBV19; 9 bases are shared with TRBD1. Germline values: CDR1 LNHDA, CDR2 SQIVND (reference sequence). Trimming took 7 bases from V and 6 from J; bases not matched to a gene: 7. This CDR3 has 14 residues. The CDR3 DNA reads TGTGCCAGTAAAACGGGACAGGGCTTTCAGCCCCAGCATTTT. Its translation is CASKTGQGFQPQHF.

The V gene is TRBV5-6, the J gene TRBJ2-5, with 11 bases lining up with TRBD2. The ends lost 1 base at V and 7 bases at J; junction bases unmatched: 15. The CDR3 has 18 residues. The germline CDR1 and CDR2 sequences are SGHDT and YYEEEE. The CDR3 coding sequence is TGTGCCAGCAGCTTGCGTCTAGCGGGGGGCTACACCGGTTGGACCCAGTACTTC. Residues: CASSLRLAGGYTGWTQYF.

This clone was recorded a few times. The chain links TRBV9 to TRBJ1-1, with 10 bases fitting TRBD1. CDR1 is SGDLS and CDR2 is YYNGEE in the germline V gene. The J segment lost 1 base and the V segment lost 4 bases, leaving 4 bases of the junction unmatched. The CDR3 contains 15 residues. In DNA, the CDR3 is TGTGCCAGCAGCCCTCGGACAGGGGGGAACACTGAAGCTTTCTTT. It translates to CASSPRTGGNTEAFF.

The chain links TRBV9 to TRBJ1-2; 8 nucleotides match TRBD1. This CDR3 comprises 15 residues. Trimming removed 0 bases from V and 5 bases from J; junction bases left unmatched: 6. Germline V gene lookup returns CDR1 SGDLS and CDR2 YYNGEE. CDR3 sequence: CASSVGTGIEYGYTF. CDR3 bases: TGTGCCAGCAGCGTAGGGACAGGGATCGAGTATGGCTACACCTTC.

In regard to this clone: A read error is likely, as this CDR3 ends without the conserved phenylalanine or tryptophan. This sequence joins TRBV9 and TRBJ1-6, with D unclear. V dropped 0 bases and J dropped 3 bases, with 16 bases sitting between them. CDR3 length equals 18 residues. CDR1 and CDR2 from the germline V gene are SGDLS and YYNGEE. The CDR3 region has the DNA TGTGCCAGCAGCGTAGGTTCCCTCGCATCGAACTATAATTCACCCCTCCACTGT. Translated: CASSVGSLASNYNSPLHC.

The rearrangement uses TRBV7-3 and TRBJ1-6, with D possibly matching TRBD1 (5 bases). The ends were cut back, 0 bases at V and 10 bases at J, with 13 bases in the middle. Germline values: CDR1 SGHTA, CDR2 FQGTGA. The CDR3 spans 15 residues. The CDR3 sequence is CASSLTPDIQSPLHF. The CDR3 DNA follows: TGTGCCAGCAGCTTAACTCCGGACATTCAATCACCCCTCCACTTT.

Here the CDR3 reads CASPPGTGGMNTEAFF. The CDR3 bases are TGTGCCAGCCCCCCCGGGACAGGGGGCATGAACACTGAAGCTTTCTTT. The V and J genes are TRBV14 and TRBJ1-1, with 12 bases identical to TRBD1. This CDR3 comprises 16 residues. CDR1 SGHDN and CDR2 FVKESK come from the germline V gene. Unmatched junction bases numbered 7, after V lost 8 bases and J lost 0 bases. The complete variable domain, with remaining parts taken from reference TRBV14 and TRBJ1-1, reads EAGVTQFPSHSVIEKGQTVTLRCDPISGHDNLYWYRRVMGKEIKFLLHFVKESKQDESGMPNNRFLAERTGGTYSTLKVQPAELEDSGVYFCASPPGTGGMNTEAFFGQGTRLTVV.